This T cell receptor (beta chain) is drawn from a study of shared clonotypes between healthy human individuals. Terminally differentiated effector memory CD45RA+ cells were left out of the naive CD8 fraction, which was CD45RO-negative and positively selected for CCR7. The CDR3 is 13 amino acids. Trimming shortened V by 2 bases and J by 5 bases, and 7 bases separated the two germline ends. Germline V gene data show CDR1 as LNHDA and CDR2 as SQIVND (reference sequence). Profiling relied on immunoSEQ multiplex PCR, and the TCRdb table lists in-frame clones only, not all of them. The table has about 2 million clones, about 95% seen once.

This chain joins TRBV19 and TRBJ2-1; D ambiguous. The clonotype comes from a man between 18 and 29 years old in good health. Material: naive CD8+ T cells sorted from blood. CDR3 sequence reads: CASSIMTDNEQFF. The CDR3 DNA is TGTGCCAGTAGTATAATGACTGACAATGAGCAGTTCTTC. The complete variable domain, with remaining parts taken from reference TRBV19 and TRBJ2-1, reads DGGITQSPKYLFRKEGQNVTLSCEQNLNHDAMYWYRQDPGQGLRLIYYSQIVNDFQKGDIAEGYSVSREKKESFPLTVTSAQKNPTAFYLCASSIMTDNEQFFGPGTRLTVL.